This is a list of T cell receptor beta chains from one sample in a study of T cells in Graves' hyperthyroidism and ophthalmopathy. Each CDR3 protein gets one entry after TCRdb re-called the multiplex PCR reads with MiXCR. The sample shows 550,000 to 650,000 distinct CDR3 sequences, around 15% of them seen only once. The sample was blood. The receptors derive from a woman between 35 and 50 years old with Graves' hyperthyroidism. CDR3s leave out the opening cysteine and the closing phenylalanine or tryptophan. The order of the fields is J gene, V gene, CDR3 length, CDR3 protein.

TRBJ2-7 TRBV10-3 10 ASGTGAYEQY
TRBJ2-7 TRBV4-2 13 ASSQEGRTSYEQY
TRBJ1-5 TRBV6-6 13 ASSYEGLSNQPQH
TRBJ2-1 TRBV9 13 ASSFTGLAGNEQF
TRBJ2-7 TRBV30 13 AWSVWTSGSYEQY
TRBJ1-4 TRBV18 11 ASSPGTGVHLF
TRBJ2-1 TRBV6-5 14 ASSYSLTSGGRRAF
TRBJ2-7 TRBV3-1 13 ASSPRTSGHYEQY
TRBJ1-3 TRBV18 11 ASSPQDREREH
TRBJ1-5 TRBV12-3/TRBV12-4 13 ASSLTVFGNQPQH
TRBJ1-2 TRBV7-2 15 ASSLVGTGGSSWGYT
TRBJ1-5 TRBV10-3 12 AISDRGKDQPQH
TRBJ2-3 TRBV30 13 AWSVWGALTDTQY
TRBJ2-1 TRBV5-1 14 ASSLTSSGIRYEQF
TRBJ2-1 TRBV7-9 14 ASSLTGGALFNEQF
TRBJ2-2 TRBV19 13 ASRGGRLAGGELF
TRBJ1-4 TRBV30 13 AWSLGWGGNEKLF
TRBJ2-7 TRBV28 12 ASSNQRSSYEQY
TRBJ2-3 TRBV5-6 14 ASSLVLVTSTDTQY
TRBJ2-1 TRBV5-1 17 ASSPTGLAGESSYNEQF
TRBJ1-5 TRBV2 13 ASSEGTGFMQPQH
TRBJ2-5 TRBV20-1 11 SARQGLQETQY
TRBJ1-1 TRBV12-3/TRBV12-4 12 ASSQDRPNTEAF
TRBJ2-1 TRBV14 15 ASSQLTSGRVYNEQF
TRBJ2-5 TRBV7-6 14 ASSSGQGSFGETQY
TRBJ2-7 TRBV2 11 ASKPDLTYEQY
TRBJ2-3 TRBV7-9 13 ASSDRDRRSDTQY
TRBJ2-6 TRBV12-3/TRBV12-4 15 ASSLDPGFSGANVLT
TRBJ1-1 TRBV11-2 12 ASSFVLGNTEAF
TRBJ2-1 TRBV12-3/TRBV12-4 10 ASSRGNNEQF